The sequence of this TCR beta chain was determined in a study of human T cells and chemical hapten exposure. Study overall: Small volume differences among pooled libraries mainly caused per-sample TCR yield variation. Findings and caveats of the study: Those TCRs sitting above 1 in 1000 frequency stayed the same with DPC sensitization.

Unique molecular identifiers were linked by the library to individual cDNA molecules. As originally analysed: Sample TCR counts, which ranged from roughly 23,224 to 750,000, had a median of around 96,000. TCRdb itself ran the 5' RACE reads through MiXCR, one entry per CDR3 protein. None of the V and J calls come from the authors' own analysis; TCRdb made them. The sample records around 140,000 distinct CDR3 sequences, 3.5% to 5% being singletons. Ten or more counts support this clonotype. As yet, its antigen is unknown. Total RNA was isolated from whole blood that had not been fractionated. Deletions cut 4 bases from V and 4 bases from J, with 16 bases between. The germline V gene has CDR1 KGHSH and CDR2 LQKENI. The CDR3 length is 15 residues.

The gene calls are TRBV18 and TRBJ1-1, with D unresolved. The origin of this receptor is a female donor in good health. DNA for the CDR3: TGTGCCAGCTCACTCTCTGCGGAACGGGGCACTGAAGCTTTCTTT. Translation: CASSLSAERGTEAFF.